This T cell receptor beta chain was captured in a study of T-cell reconstitution after alpha-beta-depleted transplantation in children. Study-level results: Several hundred expanded graft clones reportedly were the source of alpha-beta T cells about two months after transplant. Newly produced T cells mostly provided counts and TCRbeta diversity after one year, as hyperexpanded clones declined.

This clonotype was seen a few times. Its specificity is unknown. Germline loops: CDR1 SGHRS, CDR2 YFSETQ. The CDR3 runs to 14 residues. The trim removed 4 bases at V and 3 bases at J, leaving 4 bases unmatched. Researchers prepared the TCRbeta library using unique molecular identifiers, the study reports. TCRdb recomputed calls from the PCR reads with MiXCR, one row per CDR3 protein. The sample has 670,000 or so distinct CDR3 sequences, around 13% seen once. The rearrangement joins TRBV5-1 to TRBJ2-7; 10 bases line up with TRBD1. The sequenced sample was PBMCs, obtained before TCRalphabeta/CD19-depleted stem cell transplant. The TCR originated in a girl aged 2-10 years with congenital amegakaryocytic thrombocytopenia, due to receive a stem cell transplant. CDR3 DNA: TGCGCCAGCAGCCAAGGGACAGGGGACTACGAGCAGTACTTC. Amino acid sequence: CASSQGTGDYEQYF. Looking up the rest from reference TRBV5-1 and TRBJ2-7 gives the full variable domain: KAGVTQTPRYLIKTRGQQVTLSCSPISGHRSVSWYQQTPGQGLQFLFEYFSETQRNKGNFPGRFSGRQFSNSRSEMNVSTLELGDSALYLCASSQGTGDYEQYFGPGTRLTVT.